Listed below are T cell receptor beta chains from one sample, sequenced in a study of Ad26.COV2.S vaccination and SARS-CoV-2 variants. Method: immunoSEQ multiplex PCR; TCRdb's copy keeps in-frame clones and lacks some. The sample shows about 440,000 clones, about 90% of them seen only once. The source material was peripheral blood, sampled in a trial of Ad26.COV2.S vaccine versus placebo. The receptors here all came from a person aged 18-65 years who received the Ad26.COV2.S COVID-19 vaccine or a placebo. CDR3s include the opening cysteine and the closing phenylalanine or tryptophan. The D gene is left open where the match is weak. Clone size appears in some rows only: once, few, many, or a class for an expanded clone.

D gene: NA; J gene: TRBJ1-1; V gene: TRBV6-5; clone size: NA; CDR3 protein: CASTSPAGKTEAFF; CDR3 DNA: TGTGCCAGCACTTCCCCCGCCGGTAAGACTGAAGCTTTCTTT
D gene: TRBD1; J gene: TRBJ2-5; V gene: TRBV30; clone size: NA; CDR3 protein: CACPGTGSGETQYF; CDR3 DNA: TGTGCCTGCCCAGGGACAGGGAGCGGAGAGACCCAGTACTTC
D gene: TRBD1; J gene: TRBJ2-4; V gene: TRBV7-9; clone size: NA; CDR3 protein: CASSLTGGLERDIQYF; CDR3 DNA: TGTGCCAGCAGCCTCACAGGGGGCCTCGAACGGGACATTCAGTACTTC
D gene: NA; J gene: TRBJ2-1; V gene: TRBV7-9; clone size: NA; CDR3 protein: CASSSDGRKNNEQFF; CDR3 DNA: TGTGCCAGCAGCTCTGATGGCCGAAAAAACAATGAGCAGTTCTTC
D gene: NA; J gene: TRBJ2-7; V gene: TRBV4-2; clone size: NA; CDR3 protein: CASSQERRLERYEQYF; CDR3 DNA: TGTGCCAGCAGCCAAGAACGGCGACTAGAGCGGTACGAGCAGTACTTC
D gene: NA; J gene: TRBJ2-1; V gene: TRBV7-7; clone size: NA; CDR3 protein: CASSLAPTSYNEQFF; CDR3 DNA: TGTGCTAGCAGCCTAGCACCGACGAGCTACAATGAGCAGTTCTTC
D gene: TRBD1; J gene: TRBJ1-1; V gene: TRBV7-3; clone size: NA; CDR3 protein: CASKQGADNTEAFF; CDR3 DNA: TGTGCCAGCAAACAGGGGGCGGATAACACTGAAGCTTTCTTT
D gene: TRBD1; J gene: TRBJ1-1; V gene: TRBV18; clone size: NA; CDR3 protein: CASSEQGKNTEAFF; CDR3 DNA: TGTGCCAGCTCGGAACAGGGGAAGAACACTGAAGCTTTCTTT
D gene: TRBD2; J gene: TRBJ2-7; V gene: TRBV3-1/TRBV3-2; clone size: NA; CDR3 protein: CASSPSGRADYEQYF; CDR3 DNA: TGTGCCAGCAGCCCTAGCGGGAGGGCCGACTACGAGCAGTACTTC
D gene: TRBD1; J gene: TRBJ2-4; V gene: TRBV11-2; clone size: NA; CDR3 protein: CASSFLQGAKNIQYF; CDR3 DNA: TGTGCCAGCAGCTTTTTACAGGGGGCCAAAAACATTCAGTACTTC
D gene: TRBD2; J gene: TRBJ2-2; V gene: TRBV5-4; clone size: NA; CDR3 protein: CASSPLAGANTGELFF; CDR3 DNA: TGTGCCAGCAGCCCCTTAGCGGGAGCAAACACCGGGGAGCTGTTTTTT
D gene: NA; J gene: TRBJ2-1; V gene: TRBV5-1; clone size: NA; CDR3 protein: CASRTYSYNEQFF; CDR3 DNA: TGCGCCAGCAGAACTTACTCCTACAATGAGCAGTTCTTC
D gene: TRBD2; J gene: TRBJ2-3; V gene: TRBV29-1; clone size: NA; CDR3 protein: CSTPGSSGRTDTQYF; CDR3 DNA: TGCAGCACCCCCGGTTCGAGCGGGAGGACAGATACGCAGTATTTT
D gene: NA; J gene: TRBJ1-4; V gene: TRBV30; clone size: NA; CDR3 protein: CAWSGGGGNEKLFF; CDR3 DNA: TGTGCCTGGAGTGGCGGGGGGGGGAATGAAAAACTGTTTTTT
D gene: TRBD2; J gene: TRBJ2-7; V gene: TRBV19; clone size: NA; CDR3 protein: CASRRLAGSAYEQYF; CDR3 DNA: TGTGCCAGTAGACGTTTAGCGGGATCCGCCTACGAGCAGTACTTC
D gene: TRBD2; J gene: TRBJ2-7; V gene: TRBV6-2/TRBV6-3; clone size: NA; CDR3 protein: CASSQLAGLYEQYF; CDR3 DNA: TGTGCCAGCAGCCAACTAGCGGGTCTCTACGAGCAGTACTTC
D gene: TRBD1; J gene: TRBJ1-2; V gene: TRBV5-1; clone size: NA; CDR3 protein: CASSLEEGAVTWRGYTF; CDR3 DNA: TGCGCCAGCAGCTTGGAGGAGGGGGCCGTTACCTGGCGGGGCTACACCTTC
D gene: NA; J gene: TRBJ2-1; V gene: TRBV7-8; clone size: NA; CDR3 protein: CASSPRLANEQFF; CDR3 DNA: TGTGCCAGCAGCCCCCGACTTGCCAATGAGCAGTTCTTC
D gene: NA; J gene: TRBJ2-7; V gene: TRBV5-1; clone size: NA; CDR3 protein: CASSLSRGEQYF; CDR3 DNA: TGCGCCAGCAGCTTGAGTCGCGGCGAGCAGTACTTC
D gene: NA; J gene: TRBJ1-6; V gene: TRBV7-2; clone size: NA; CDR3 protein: CASSGRQEYNSPLHF; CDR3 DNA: TGTGCCAGCAGCGGGCGACAGGAATATAATTCACCCCTCCACTTT
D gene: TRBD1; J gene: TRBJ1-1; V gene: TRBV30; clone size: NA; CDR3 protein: CAWRAWTGGYTEAFF; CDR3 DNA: TGTGCCTGGAGGGCCTGGACAGGGGGATACACTGAAGCTTTCTTT
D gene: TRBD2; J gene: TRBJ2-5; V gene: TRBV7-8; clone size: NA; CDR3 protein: CASSLTESGSGETQYF; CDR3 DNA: TGTGCCAGCAGCTTAACGGAAAGCGGGAGTGGAGAGACCCAGTACTTC
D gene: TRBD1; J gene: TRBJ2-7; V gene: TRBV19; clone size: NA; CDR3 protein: CASSRTAGTGSPEQYF; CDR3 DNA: TGTGCCAGTAGCCGAACGGCCGGGACAGGGTCCCCCGAGCAGTACTTC
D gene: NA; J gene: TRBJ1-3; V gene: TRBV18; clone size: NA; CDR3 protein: CASSPNRGNTIYF; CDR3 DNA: TGTGCCAGCTCACCAAACCGGGGAAACACCATATATTTT
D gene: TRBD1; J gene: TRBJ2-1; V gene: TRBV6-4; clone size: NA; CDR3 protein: CASSATGGASNEQFF; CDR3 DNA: TGTGCCAGCAGTGCTACAGGGGGCGCATCCAATGAGCAGTTCTTC
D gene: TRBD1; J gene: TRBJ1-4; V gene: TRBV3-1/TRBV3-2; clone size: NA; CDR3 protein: CASSQGTGKNEKLFF; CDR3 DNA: TGTGCCAGCAGCCAAGGGACAGGTAAAAATGAAAAACTGTTTTTT
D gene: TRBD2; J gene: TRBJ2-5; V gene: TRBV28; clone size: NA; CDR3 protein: CASSEPGLVVWTQYF; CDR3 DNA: TGTGCCAGCAGTGAACCGGGACTAGTGGTATGGACCCAGTACTTC
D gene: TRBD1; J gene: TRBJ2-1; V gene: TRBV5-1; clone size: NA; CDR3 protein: CASSYRPDRGLDNEQFF; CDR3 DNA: TGCGCCAGCAGCTACAGACCGGACAGGGGGCTCGACAATGAGCAGTTCTTC
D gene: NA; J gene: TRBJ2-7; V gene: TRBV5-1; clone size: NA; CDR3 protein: CASSLVAGMWTDEQYF; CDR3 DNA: TGCGCCAGCAGCTTGGTGGCGGGGATGTGGACAGACGAGCAGTACTTC
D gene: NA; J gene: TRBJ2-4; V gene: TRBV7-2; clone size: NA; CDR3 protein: CASSAGEAKNIQYF; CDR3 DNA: TGTGCCAGCAGCGCCGGCGAGGCCAAAAACATTCAGTACTTC
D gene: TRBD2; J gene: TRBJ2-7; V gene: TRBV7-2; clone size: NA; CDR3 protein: CASSPASGIGEQYF; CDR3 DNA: TGTGCCAGCAGCCCCGCTAGCGGGATAGGGGAGCAGTACTTC
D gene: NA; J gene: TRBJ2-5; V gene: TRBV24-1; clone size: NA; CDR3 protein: CATSDPRGVREETQYF; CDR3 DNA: TGTGCCACCAGTGACCCCCGAGGAGTCCGGGAAGAGACCCAGTACTTC
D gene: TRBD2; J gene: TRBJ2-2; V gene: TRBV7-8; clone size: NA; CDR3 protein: CASSLAPTSVTGELFF; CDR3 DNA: TGTGCCAGCAGCTTAGCCCCGACTAGCGTCACCGGGGAGCTGTTTTTT
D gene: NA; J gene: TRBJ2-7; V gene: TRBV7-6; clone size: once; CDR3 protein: CASSLGDSQHGEQYF; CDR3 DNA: TGTGCCAGCAGCTTAGGAGACAGCCAGCACGGCGAGCAGTACTTC
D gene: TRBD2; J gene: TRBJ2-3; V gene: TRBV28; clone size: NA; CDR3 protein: CASSLLAGGPLTDTQYF; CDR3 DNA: TGTGCCAGCAGTTTACTAGCGGGAGGGCCTTTGACAGATACGCAGTATTTT
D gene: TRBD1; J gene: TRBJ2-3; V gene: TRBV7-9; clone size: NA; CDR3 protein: CASSLGDREADTQYF; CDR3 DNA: TGTGCCAGCAGCTTAGGGGACAGGGAGGCAGATACGCAGTATTTT
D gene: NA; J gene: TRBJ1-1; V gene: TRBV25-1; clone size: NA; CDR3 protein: CASTSGVYTEAFF; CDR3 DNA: TGTGCCAGCACCTCGGGGGTTTACACTGAAGCTTTCTTT
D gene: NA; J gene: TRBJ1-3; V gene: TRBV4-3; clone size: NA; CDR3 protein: CASSQDLGNTIYF; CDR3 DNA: TGCGCCAGCAGCCAAGATTTGGGAAACACCATATATTTT
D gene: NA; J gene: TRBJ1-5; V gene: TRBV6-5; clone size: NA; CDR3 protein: CASSSSPPYSNQPQHF; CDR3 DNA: TGTGCCAGCAGTTCTTCCCCCCCGTATAGCAATCAGCCCCAGCATTTT
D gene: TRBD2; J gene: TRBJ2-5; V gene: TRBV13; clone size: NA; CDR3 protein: CASSSNLAGEGQETQYF; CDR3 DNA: TGTGCCAGCAGCTCAAATTTAGCGGGAGAGGGACAAGAGACCCAGTACTTC
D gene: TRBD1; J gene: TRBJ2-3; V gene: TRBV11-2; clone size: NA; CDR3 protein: CASSPRTGRTDTQYF; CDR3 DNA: TGTGCCAGCAGCCCACGGACAGGGCGAACAGATACGCAGTATTTT
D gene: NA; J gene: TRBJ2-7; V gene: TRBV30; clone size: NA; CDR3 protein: CAWRGRGNRYEQYF; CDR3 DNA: TGTGCCTGGAGAGGACGAGGGAACCGGTACGAGCAGTACTTC
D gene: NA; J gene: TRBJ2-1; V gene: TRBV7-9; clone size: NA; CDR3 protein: CASSPRETNEQFF; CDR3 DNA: TGTGCCAGCAGCCCTCGGGAGACCAATGAGCAGTTCTTC
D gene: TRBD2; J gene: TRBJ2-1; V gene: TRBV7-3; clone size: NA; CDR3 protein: CASSLTRTSGRWNEQFF; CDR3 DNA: TGTGCCAGCAGCTTAACCCGGACTAGCGGGAGGTGGAATGAGCAGTTCTTC
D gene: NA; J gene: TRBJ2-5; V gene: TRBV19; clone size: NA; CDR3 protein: CASSPSDFQETQYF; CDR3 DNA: TGTGCCAGTAGTCCCTCCGATTTCCAAGAGACCCAGTACTTC
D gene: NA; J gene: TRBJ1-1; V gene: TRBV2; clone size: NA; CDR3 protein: CASSEAGFTEAFF; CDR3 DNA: TGTGCCAGCAGTGAAGCGGGCTTTACTGAAGCTTTCTTT
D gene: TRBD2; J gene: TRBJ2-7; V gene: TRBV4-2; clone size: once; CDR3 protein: CASSQDGTSGGSSYEQYF; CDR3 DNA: TGTGCCAGCAGCCAAGATGGGACTAGCGGGGGTAGCTCCTACGAGCAGTACTTC
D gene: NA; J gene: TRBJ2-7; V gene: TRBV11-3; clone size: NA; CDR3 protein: CASSPRGGDEQYF; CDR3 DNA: TGTGCCAGCAGCCCGAGGGGAGGAGACGAGCAGTACTTC